Listed here are 20 T cell receptor beta chains from one sample, sequenced in a study of shared clonotypes between healthy human individuals. Positively selected for CCR7, the CD45RO-negative cells used as naive CD8 cells excluded terminally differentiated effector memory CD45RA+ cells. TCRdb's copy holds only in-frame clones and misses some; the assay was immunoSEQ multiplex PCR. Here the sample spans hundreds of thousands of clones, about 96% being singletons. What was sequenced was naive CD8+ T cells sorted from blood. The receptors were gathered from a woman aged 25 to 45 in good health.

The rearrangement links TRBV7-8 to TRBJ2-1, with 16 nucleotides matching TRBD2. Trimming cost V 3 bases and J 3 bases; bases outside gene matches: 8. The germline V gene encodes CDR1 SGHVS and CDR2 FQNEAQ. The length of the CDR3 is 19 residues. The CDR3 nucleotides read TGTGCCAGCAGCTTGGGACTAGCGGGAGGGCTAGGTAACTACAATGAGCAGTTCTTC. This gives the protein CASSLGLAGGLGNYNEQFF.

This sequence joins TRBV28 and TRBJ2-7; no definite D call. CDR3 length: 15 amino acids. CDR1 and CDR2 from the germline V gene are MDHEN and SYDVKM. The V and J ends lost 5 bases and 6 bases respectively, with 20 bases between them. The CDR3: CASSNRIPKFFEQYF. CDR3 nucleotides: TGTGCCAGCAGTAACCGGATCCCCAAGTTTTTCGAGCAGTACTTC.

This chain connects TRBV16 to TRBJ2-7, with 9 bases fitting TRBD2. CDR3 length: 14 amino acids. V was clipped by 2 bases and J by 7 bases; unmatched bases: 6. Germline-derived CDR1 and CDR2 are KGHSY and FQNENV. The CDR3 DNA is TGTGCCAGCAGCCAACCTAGCGGGAATGATGAGCAGTACTTC. This gives the protein CASSQPSGNDEQYF.

V and J are TRBV5-6 and TRBJ2-7; the D is unclear. Trimming removed 0 bases at V and 6 bases at J, with 16 bases between. Germline V gene data show CDR1 as SGHDT and CDR2 as YYEEEE. The CDR3 covers 15 residues. CDR3 sequence: CASSLERQVLLEQYF. The DNA for the CDR3 is TGTGCCAGCAGCTTGGAGAGGCAGGTCCTGCTCGAGCAGTACTTC.

The rearrangement links TRBV5-1 to TRBJ2-3, with 12 bases aligning to TRBD2. Germline V gene lookup returns CDR1 SGHRS and CDR2 YFSETQ. The CDR3 is 16 residues long. V was pared by 4 bases and J by 5 bases, with 8 bases of the junction left unmatched. Here the CDR3 DNA reads TGCGCCAGCAGCCCGCGACTAGCGGGAGTTGGAGATACGCAGTATTTT. Translation: CASSPRLAGVGDTQYF.

The rearrangement uses TRBV29-1 and TRBJ2-1; D uncertain. In germline, CDR1 is SQVTM, CDR2 ANQGSEA. There are 14 residues in the CDR3. CDR3 sequence reads: CSGVDAPAYNEQFF. As DNA, the CDR3 is TGCAGTGGTGTAGACGCCCCCGCCTACAATGAGCAGTTCTTC.

The chain has TRBV4-1 and TRBJ1-1; D is uncertain. CDR3 length: 14 amino acids. Trimming removed 1 base at V and 4 bases at J, with 10 bases between. Germline CDR1 is MGHRA and CDR2 is YSYEKL. The CDR3 loop is CASSQVWAGTEAFF. The CDR3 bases are TGCGCCAGCAGCCAAGTTTGGGCAGGCACTGAAGCTTTCTTT.

This sequence joins TRBV7-6 and TRBJ2-3; D not certain. This CDR3 has 16 residues. Germline assignment: CDR1 SGHVS and CDR2 FNYEAQ. V lost 4 bases to trimming and J lost 0 bases, with 14 bases between them. The CDR3 loop reads CASSSPLSPSTDTQYF. DNA for the CDR3: TGTGCCAGCAGCTCCCCTCTCTCCCCTAGCACAGATACGCAGTATTTT. The whole variable domain, filled in from reference TRBV7-6 and TRBJ2-3, reads GAGVSQSPRYKVTKRGQDVALRCDPISGHVSLYWYRQALGQGPEFLTYFNYEAQQDKSGLPNDRFSAERPEGSISTLTIQRTEQRDSAMYRCASSSPLSPSTDTQYFGPGTRLTVL.

The chain is built from TRBV2 and TRBJ1-3, with 8 bases lining up with TRBD1. The V segment lost 8 bases and the J segment 0 bases; nucleotides outside the gene matches: 6. This CDR3 comprises 15 residues. Germline V gene lookup returns CDR1 SNHLY and CDR2 FYNNEI. The CDR3 DNA reads TGTGCCAGCCAAACCGGGACAGGCTCTGGAAACACCATATATTTT. It translates to CASQTGTGSGNTIYF. Looking up the rest from reference TRBV2 and TRBJ1-3 gives the full variable domain: EPEVTQTPSHQVTQMGQEVILRCVPISNHLYFYWYRQILGQKVEFLVSFYNNEISEKSEIFDDQFSVERPDGSNFTLKIRSTKLEDSAMYFCASQTGTGSGNTIYFGEGSWLTVV.

The rearrangement joins TRBV7-2 to TRBJ1-2, with a tentative D call TRBD1 (6 bases). The V gene's germline CDR1 is SGHTA and CDR2 FQGNSA. The CDR3 loop spans 13 amino acids. Trimming pared 1 base from V and 4 bases from J, leaving 7 bases between. CDR3 sequence (DNA): TGTGCCAGCAGCTTAGAGGGGGGCTATGGCTACACCTTC. This sequence encodes CASSLEGGYGYTF.

The rearrangement joins TRBV7-6 to TRBJ2-1; 11 bases fit TRBD2. The CDR3 is 14 residues long. The ends lost 8 bases at V and 5 bases at J; junction bases unmatched: 5. Germline CDR1 is SGHVS and CDR2 is FNYEAQ. The CDR3 loop is CASSTGLADNEQFF. Written as DNA, the CDR3 is TGTGCCAGCTCCACGGGACTAGCGGACAATGAGCAGTTCTTC.

Here the CDR3 reads CASNHRGRTDTQYF. The CDR3 DNA is TGTGCCAGCAACCACAGGGGGCGCACAGATACGCAGTATTTT. V usage is TRBV28 and J usage is TRBJ2-3; 9 positions agree with TRBD1. CDR1 MDHEN and CDR2 SYDVKM come from the germline V gene. Unmatched junction bases numbered 3, after V lost 7 bases and J lost 1 base. The CDR3 extends over 14 amino acids.

The CDR3 DNA is TGTGCCAGCAGTGAAGCTCCCCGTATGGTGGGAGTCTCCTACAATGAGCAGTTCTTC. This translates into CASSEAPRMVGVSYNEQFF. The chain joins TRBV2 to TRBJ2-1; D is possibly TRBD2 (5 bases). CDR1 is SNHLY, CDR2 FYNNEI, per germline. V was clipped by 0 bases and J by 0 bases, with 18 bases between them. CDR3 size: 19 residues. Filled out from reference TRBV2 and TRBJ2-1, the complete variable domain reads EPEVTQTPSHQVTQMGQEVILRCVPISNHLYFYWYRQILGQKVEFLVSFYNNEISEKSEIFDDQFSVERPDGSNFTLKIRSTKLEDSAMYFCASSEAPRMVGVSYNEQFFGPGTRLTVL.

The chain is built from TRBV28 and TRBJ1-5; 10 bases fit TRBD1. The CDR3 has 17 amino acids. CDR1 and CDR2 from the germline V gene are MDHEN and SYDVKM. The V gene end was trimmed by 0 bases and the J gene end by 0 bases; junction bases not matched to a gene: 2. The CDR3 region is CASSLWDRGYSNQPQHF. CDR3 sequence (DNA): TGTGCCAGCAGTTTATGGGACAGGGGGTATAGCAATCAGCCCCAGCATTTT.

This sequence joins TRBV5-1 and TRBJ2-2; 7 bases fit TRBD1. The CDR3 is 19 amino acids. Germline-derived CDR1 and CDR2 are SGHRS and YFSETQ. The V gene end was trimmed by 2 bases and the J gene end by 3 bases; junction bases not matched to a gene: 16. Here the CDR3 DNA reads TGCGCCAGCAGCTTCGCGGGCAGGTTGGGGACAGAAGACACCGGGGAGCTGTTTTTT. It specifies CASSFAGRLGTEDTGELFF.

This chain uses TRBV2 with TRBJ2-2, with D hard to call. Germline values: CDR1 SNHLY, CDR2 FYNNEI. The CDR3 spans 17 residues. V was cut by 4 bases and J by 2 bases, with 17 bases left in between. This CDR3 is CASSVGQWGDNTGELFF. The CDR3 bases are TGTGCCAGCAGTGTCGGGCAATGGGGTGATAACACCGGGGAGCTGTTTTTT.

The genes are TRBV30 and TRBJ2-1, with D unresolved. The V gene's germline CDR1 is GTSNPN and CDR2 SVGIG (reference sequence). The CDR3 runs 15 residues. V was cut by 2 bases and J by 1 base, with 12 bases left in between. Here the CDR3 reads CAWSRGPESYNEQFF. The DNA of the CDR3 is TGTGCCTGGAGTCGAGGCCCGGAGTCCTACAATGAGCAGTTCTTC.

This clone has only one observation. The sample carries other DNA sequences with the same CDR3. J is TRBJ2-1 and V is TRBV5-1, with D unclear. The CDR3 runs 11 residues. Per the germline V gene, CDR1 is SGHRS and CDR2 is YFSETQ. The ends were cut back, 0 bases at V and 7 bases at J, with 2 bases in the middle. CDR3 sequence (DNA): TGCGCCAGCAGCTTGGGGAATGAGCAGTTCTTC. Amino acid sequence: CASSLGNEQFF.

The table lists this clone with a count of one. This sequence joins TRBV2 and TRBJ2-1; 14 bases align to TRBD2. The V gene's germline CDR1 is SNHLY and CDR2 FYNNEI. With V trimmed by 1 base and J by 7 bases, 12 bases remained unmatched. The CDR3 is 19 amino acids. The CDR3 protein is CASSEVVGGGTSGRNEQFF. Here the CDR3 DNA reads TGTGCCAGCAGTGAAGTCGTTGGGGGTGGGACTAGCGGGAGAAATGAGCAGTTCTTC.

The chain joins TRBV13 to TRBJ2-5; 7 bases line up with TRBD1. The DNA end is more similar to TRBJ2-7, so the J call may be wrong. The CDR3 consists of 15 residues. Germline CDR1 reads PRHDT; CDR2 reads FYEKMQ (reference sequence). The CDR3 DNA sequence: TGTGCCAGCAGCTTTTTCCGACAGGGAGTCTACGAGCAGTACTTC. It codes for CASSFFRQGVYEQYF.